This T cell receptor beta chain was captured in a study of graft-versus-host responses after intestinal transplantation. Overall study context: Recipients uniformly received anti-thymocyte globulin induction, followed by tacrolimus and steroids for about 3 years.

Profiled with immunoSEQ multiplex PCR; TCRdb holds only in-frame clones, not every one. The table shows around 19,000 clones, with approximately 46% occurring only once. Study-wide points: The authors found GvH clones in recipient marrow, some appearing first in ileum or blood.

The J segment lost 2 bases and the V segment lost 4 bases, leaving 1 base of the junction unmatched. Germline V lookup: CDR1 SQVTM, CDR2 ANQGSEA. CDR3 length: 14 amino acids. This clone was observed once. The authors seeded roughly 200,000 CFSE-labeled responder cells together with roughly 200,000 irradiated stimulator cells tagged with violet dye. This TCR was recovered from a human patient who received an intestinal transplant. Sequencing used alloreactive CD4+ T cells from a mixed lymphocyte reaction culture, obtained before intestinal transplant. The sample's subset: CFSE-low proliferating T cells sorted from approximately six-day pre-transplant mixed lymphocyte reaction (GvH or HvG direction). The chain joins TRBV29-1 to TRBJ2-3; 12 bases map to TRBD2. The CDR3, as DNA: TGCAGCGTTGGACTAGCGGGGGTCACAGATACGCAGTATTTT. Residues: CSVGLAGVTDTQYF.